This TCR beta chain comes out of a study of cytomegalovirus exposure and HLA in healthy donors. This clone was seen a single time. Its specificity is unknown. The CDR3 spans 16 residues. CDR1 and CDR2 (germline): SGHVS, FQNEAQ. The V end lost 5 bases, the J end lost 8 bases, and 22 bases lay between the germline ends. The study, taken as a whole, reports: Reports indicated that the classifier achieved high specificity and sensitivity in diagnosing cytomegalovirus status.

Measured with immunoSEQ multiplex PCR; TCRdb has only the in-frame clones, and not every one. In the table there are about 65,000 clones, roughly nine tenths of which are singletons. The sample consisted of PBMCs. The V and J genes are TRBV7-8 and TRBJ2-1, with a tentative D call TRBD1 (6 bases). The receptor comes from a woman aged 18-30 years in good health and CMV-seronegative. The CDR3 DNA reads as TGTGCCAGCAGCCCCCACAGGGTTGTTGTGGGCTATGAGCAGTTCTTC. It specifies CASSPHRVVVGYEQFF.